This T cell receptor beta chain was identified in a study of human T cells and chemical hapten exposure. Specified time point: patch test 2, 6 weeks after DPC sensitization. Treatment meaning: therapeutic diphenylcyclopropenone sensitization with weekly scalp DPC. The V segment lost 5 bases and the J segment 2 bases; nucleotides outside the gene matches: 3. CDR1 and CDR2 (germline): SGHNT, YENEEA. The CDR3 sequence is 14 residues long. This clonotype was detected a few times. TCRdb reprocessed the RACE reads via MiXCR and lists one record per CDR3 protein. The data show around 82,000 distinct CDR3 sequences, with 5% to 8.5% seen just once and 1% to 1.5% held by the top ten.

The receptor comes from a woman aged 25 to 45 with alopecia areata. Some clones in this sample may be carry-over from other donors' samples. This chain links TRBV11-3 with TRBJ2-3; 8 bases are shared with TRBD1. The sample consisted of whole blood, taken in connection with sensitization to the hapten diphenylcyclopropenone (DPC). The chain's CDR3 is CASSPTGDTDTQYF. The CDR3 DNA follows: TGTGCCAGCAGCCCGACAGGGGACACAGATACGCAGTATTTT.